This T cell receptor beta chain comes out of a study of blood T cell repertoires in COVID-19 (dated by TCRdb to the early 2020s). With regard to the full study: The collaborator samples originated in the United States, Italy and Spain and spanned the acute and convalescent phases of COVID-19. A freely available public database, intended as a resource for researchers studying the immune response to SARS-CoV-2, is where the repertoires were released. Where available, HLA class I and class II types were obtained from metadata supplied by the sample provider rather than from assay-based typing. Deeply sampled blood TCRbeta repertoires from subjects exposed to, actively infected with, or recovered from COVID-19 were included in the dataset. Nearly every sample came with metadata listing a de-identified subject ID, COVID-19 status, age in years and sex. The material from the prospective study consisted of cDNA or gDNA derived from T cells, B-cell-depleted T cells, or PBMCs. The samples were drawn from two sources: the first 160 participants of the ongoing ImmuneRACE study, and 1,254 subjects contributed by 6 global collaborators.

V has 1 base trimmed and J has 7 bases trimmed; junction bases matching no gene number 6. Taken from cysteine to phenylalanine, the CDR3 has 15 residues. Just the 45-base CDR3 DNA is kept, in frame starting at base 1. CDR1 SGHNT and CDR2 YYREEE are derived from the germline V gene (reference sequence). Study-wide findings and limitations: The amount of clinical and demographic metadata varied by source and participant and was provided uncurated.

Collaborating institutions collected whole blood in K2EDTA tubes following their own protocols. For TCRbeta analysis, collaborator samples were shipped as frozen whole blood, as isolated PBMCs, or as DNA extracted from either sample type. A note on this clone: The target of this receptor is not known. Base qualities are missing; no much larger clone stands one base away.

TCRbeta CDR3 regions were amplified from genomic DNA using the immunoSEQ Assay, a bias-controlled multiplex PCR. The authors' analysis ran thus. Nucleated cell counts per sample were estimated from amplification of reference gene primers within the assay. To quantify the absolute abundance of each unique TCRbeta CDR3 rearrangement, sequence reads were collapsed and filtered. For each sample, productive Simpson clonality was calculated by taking the square root of Simpson's diversity index across productive rearrangements. As stored in TCRdb, this immuneACCESS dataset retains in-frame rearrangements with V and J assigned. A fraction of the clones does not appear; measured against another copy, unresolved V genes explain less than half of the discrepancy, and the remainder lacks a known reason. From that table come the V and J calls and clone size; the DNA was used to work out D and trimming. The sample includes 150,000 to 200,000 clones, with 80% to 90% observed a single time. Together, the top ten hold 8% to 10% of the sample.

This sequence originates from a man between 60 and 70 years old with acute or convalescent COVID-19. The V and J genes are TRBV5-4 and TRBJ2-1; 9 nucleotides in the junction match TRBD2. Sequenced: peripheral blood. The bases read TGTGCCAGCAGCTTGTCTGCGGGAGGGCGGAATGAGCAGTTCTTC. This codes for CASSLSAGGRNEQFF.